The source of this T cell receptor (beta chain) is a study of blood T cell repertoires in COVID-19. Sequencing was performed with immunoSEQ multiplex PCR; in TCRdb, only in-frame clones are kept and a portion is missing. The repertoire holds roughly 30,000 clones, with around four fifths as singletons. The trim removed 5 bases at V and 8 bases at J, leaving 8 bases unmatched. Germline V gene data show CDR1 as SQVTM and CDR2 as ANQGSEA. This CDR3 spans 14 amino acids. The count of this clone is one. The TCR comes from a woman aged 55-70 years with acute or convalescent COVID-19. The V and J genes are TRBV29-1 and TRBJ1-6, with 8 bases lining up with TRBD1. Sequencing was carried out using peripheral blood. The CDR3 sequence: CSVRSGGQDSPLHF. The CDR3, as DNA: TGCAGCGTTAGATCAGGGGGCCAAGATTCACCCCTCCACTTT.